One sample yielded the 16 T cell receptor beta chains listed below, sequenced in a study of molecular identifiers for immune sequencing clone quantification. Via MiXCR, TCRdb re-called the PCR reads, giving one row per CDR3 protein. The sample lists roughly 12,000 distinct CDR3 sequences; 16% were seen once. Sample: naive CD8+ T cells from blood, with Jurkat cell RNA spiked in. The subset: FACS-sorted CD8+CD4-CCR7+CD45RA+ naive T cells. These receptors originate from a human donor in good health. Some libraries in this study had Jurkat cell RNA spiked in.

This clonotype appeared many times. The rearrangement uses TRBV6-2 or TRBV6-3 and TRBJ2-7; possibly TRBD2 for D (7 bases). Trimming left V 6 bases short and J 5 bases short, with 20 bases between. Germline V gene data show CDR1 as MNHEY and CDR2 as SVGEGT. The CDR3 runs to 15 residues. The CDR3 region is CASRTSGGFEDEQYF. In nucleotides, the CDR3 is TGTGCCAGCAGAACTTCGGGGGGCTTTGAGGACGAGCAGTACTTC.

The V and J genes are TRBV7-9 and TRBJ1-5, with D perhaps matching TRBD1 (6 bases). CDR3 length: 13 residues. CDR1 is SEHNR and CDR2 is FQNEAQ in the germline V gene (reference sequence). Trimming removed 8 bases from V and 5 bases from J, with 13 bases in between. DNA for the CDR3: TGTGCCAGCCGATCAGGGGCAGATCAGCCCCAGCATTTT. The encoded protein is CASRSGADQPQHF.

This clonotype was seen at least ten times. This chain connects TRBV13 to TRBJ1-2; D is unresolved. Trimming left V 5 bases short and J 12 bases short, with 19 bases between. This CDR3 has 13 amino acids. Germline CDR1 PRHDT, CDR2 FYEKMQ (reference sequence). DNA for the CDR3: TGTGCCAGCAGCCCGCGTCTGCAGGACCGGGACACCTTC. Protein product: CASSPRLQDRDTF.

For this clonotype: This clone may be a read error of a much larger clone one base away. V gene TRBV20-1 combines with J gene TRBJ2-7, with D perhaps being TRBD1 or TRBD2 (6 bases each). Trimming removed 6 bases from V and 9 bases from J, with 18 bases in between. CDR1 DFQATT and CDR2 SNEGSKA come from the germline V gene (reference sequence). CDR3 size: 12 residues. The CDR3 reads CSARGGTSGQYF. Here the CDR3 DNA reads TGCAGTGCACGAGGGGGGACAAGCGGGCAGTACTTC.

This clonotype was picked up many times. A read error may produce the germline difference seen at one junction end. The chain uses TRBV6-5 and TRBJ2-2; TRBD1 or TRBD2 may be the D gene (5 bases each). Germline V gene sequence: CDR1 MNHEY, CDR2 SVGAGI. The CDR3 contains 17 residues. The CDR3 here is CASSLMVAGPGTGELVF. CDR3 DNA: TGTGCCAGCAGTTTGATGGTCGCAGGGCCTGGTACCGGGGAGCTGGTTTTT.

Notes on this clonotype: Being one base from a much bigger clone, this may be a read error. This sequence joins TRBV11-2 and TRBJ2-1, with a tentative D call TRBD2 (5 bases). Germline V gene lookup returns CDR1 SGHAT and CDR2 FQNNGV. Trimming removed 5 bases at V and 5 bases at J, with 19 bases between. This CDR3 is 16 amino acids long. CDR3 region: CASSAIRLAVHNEQFF. The CDR3 DNA is TGTGCCAGCAGCGCCATCCGGCTAGCAGTTCACAATGAGCAGTTCTTC.

Comments on this clonotype: This may be a read error, as it is one base from a much larger clone. The gene calls are TRBV6-4 and TRBJ1-2; D is possibly TRBD1 (6 bases). Trimming took 5 bases from V and 4 from J, leaving 14 bases between them. The CDR3 covers 14 residues. The germline CDR1 and CDR2 sequences are MRHNA and SNTAGT. This chain's CDR3 is CASSNGTSPYGYTF. Written as DNA, the CDR3 is TGTGCCAGCAGTAACGGGACAAGTCCCTATGGCTACACCTTC.

Within the sample, this clonotype is medium-sized. The J gene is TRBJ2-5, the V gene TRBV29-1, with TRBD2 as a possible D gene (6 bases). The CDR3 consists of 15 residues. V lost 3 bases to trimming and J lost 5 bases, with 19 bases between them. The germline gives CDR1 SQVTM, CDR2 ANQGSEA. CDR3 sequence (DNA): TGCAGCGTTGAGATTAGCGGCAACTGGGGGGAGACCCAGTACTTC. This sequence encodes CSVEISGNWGETQYF.

With regard to this clonotype: It may be a read error: a sequence one base away is much more abundant. The chain combines TRBV27 with TRBJ2-5; maybe TRBD1 (5 bases). The CDR3 covers 15 residues. The V end was cut by 5 bases, the J end by 5 bases, with 18 bases between. Germline CDR1 is MNHEY and CDR2 is SMNVEV (reference sequence). The CDR3 DNA follows: TGTGCCAGCAGTAACCAACAGGCGTCCGTGGAGACCCAGTACTTC. Protein sequence: CASSNQQASVETQYF.

This clonotype showed up many times. CDR3 sequence reads: CASSDSDATYGYTF. The CDR3 region has the DNA TGTGCCAGCAGTGACAGTGATGCCACCTATGGCTACACCTTC. The chain joins TRBV2 to TRBJ1-2; unclear D gene. Germline-derived CDR1 and CDR2 are SNHLY and FYNNEI. This CDR3 comprises 14 residues. Trimming took off 3 bases at V and 4 bases at J, with 12 bases between the two ends.

This clonotype has only one observation. This could be a read error, since a much larger clone is one nucleotide away. This chain uses TRBV7-9 with TRBJ2-5; D call uncertain. Germline V CDR1 and CDR2: SEHNR, FQNEAQ (reference sequence). The V gene lost 8 bases and the J gene lost 2 bases, with 18 bases spanning the gap. There are 15 residues in the CDR3. CDR3: CASALGPGVQETQYF. The CDR3 region has the DNA TGTGCCAGCGCCCTAGGGCCTGGGGTACAAGAGACCCAGTACTTC.

Worth noting for this clonotype: A much bigger clone sits one base away, suggesting this may be a read error. The chain joins TRBV28 to TRBJ2-2; D gene ambiguous. This CDR3 region has 16 residues. The germline V gene has CDR1 MDHEN and CDR2 SYDVKM. Trimming removed 5 bases at V and 2 bases at J, with 15 bases between. The CDR3 DNA is TGTGCCAGCAGTACCCCCGGAACAAGTAACACCGGGGAGCTGTTTTTT. Translation: CASSTPGTSNTGELFF. The complete variable domain, with remaining parts taken from reference TRBV28 and TRBJ2-2, reads DVKVTQSSRYLVKRTGEKVFLECVQDMDHENMFWYRQDPGLGLRLIYFSYDVKMKEKGDIPEGYSVSREKKERFSLILESASTNQTSMYLCASSTPGTSNTGELFFGEGSRLTVL.

This clonotype has more than one count but fewer than ten. The chain has TRBV3-1 and TRBJ1-1; D unclear. The ends were cut back, 4 bases at V and 2 bases at J, with 14 bases in the middle. CDR1 is LGHDT, CDR2 YNNKEL, per germline (reference sequence). This CDR3 spans 15 amino acids. This CDR3 reads CASSRWRSFNTEAFF. As DNA, the CDR3 is TGTGCCAGCAGCCGGTGGCGCAGCTTTAACACTGAAGCTTTCTTT.

In regard to this clonotype: This may come from a read error, since a much larger clone is one base off. Because the CDR3 is missing its conserved closing phenylalanine or tryptophan, this is likely a read error. The chain uses TRBV7-2 and TRBJ1-3; D remains ambiguous. Trimming took 1 base from V and 11 from J, leaving 15 bases between them. Germline V CDR1 and CDR2: SGHTA, FQGNSA. This CDR3 is built from 14 residues. CDR3: CASSLEASLGPIYS. CDR3 sequence (DNA): TGTGCCAGCAGCTTAGAAGCCTCTCTGGGCCCCATATATTCT.

Turning to this clonotype: A read error may be the cause here, since a much bigger clone is one base away. The chain combines TRBV19 with TRBJ2-5; D perhaps matches TRBD2 (5 bases). From germline, CDR1 is LNHDA and CDR2 SQIVND (reference sequence). The CDR3 is 13 residues long. V was clipped by 4 bases and J by 7 bases, with 13 bases between them. CDR3 sequence reads: CASSTWTEGTQYF. In DNA form, the CDR3 reads TGTGCCAGTAGTACCTGGACTGAAGGGACCCAGTACTTC.

V gene TRBV11-2 combines with J gene TRBJ2-1; 8 bases map to TRBD1. The CDR3 is 14 residues long. Germline V gene data show CDR1 as SGHAT and CDR2 as FQNNGV. J was trimmed by 5 bases and V by 1 base; bases with no gene match: 1. Here the CDR3 reads CASSLGDRNNEQFF. The CDR3 region has the DNA TGTGCCAGCAGCTTAGGGGACAGGAACAATGAGCAGTTCTTC.